These 25 T cell receptor beta chains came from one sample sequenced in a study of blood T cell repertoires in COVID-19. The method was immunoSEQ multiplex PCR; TCRdb's version includes in-frame clones alone and lacks a portion of them. The repertoire consists of some 360,000 clones, with 89% occurring once and the leading ten covering 3% to 4.5%. Sequences were obtained from peripheral blood. These receptors originate from a woman aged 60 to 75 with COVID-19, enrolled during active disease.

The CDR3 loop is CASIYWRFRQGSNSPLHF. The CDR3 DNA follows: TGCGCCAGCATATATTGGCGTTTTCGACAGGGGAGTAATTCACCCCTCCACTTT. The chain joins TRBV10-1 to TRBJ1-6; 8 bases are a match to TRBD1. V lost 7 bases and J lost 6; bases outside the gene matches: 17. Germline loops: CDR1 WNHNN, CDR2 SYGVQD (reference sequence). This CDR3 has 18 amino acids.

The V gene is TRBV24-1, the J gene TRBJ1-2; 8 bases map to TRBD1. This CDR3 comprises 15 residues. Germline V gene sequence: CDR1 KGHDR, CDR2 SFDVKD. The trim removed 4 bases at V and 8 bases at J, leaving 11 bases unmatched. In DNA, the CDR3 is TGTGCCACCAGTGACCTGACAGGGGCCGTGGAGGGCTACACCTTC. Its protein is CATSDLTGAVEGYTF.

This chain links TRBV18 with TRBJ1-1, with TRBD1 matching over 9 bases. The CDR3 spans 15 residues. The junction had 5 bases not matched to a gene; V was cut back by 5 bases and J by 1 base. Germline lookup yields CDR1 KGHSH and CDR2 LQKENI. Here the CDR3 reads CASSNHRGQNTEAFF. For the CDR3, the DNA is TGTGCCAGCTCAAACCACAGGGGGCAGAACACTGAAGCTTTCTTT.

This chain uses TRBV29-1 with TRBJ1-2; D remains ambiguous. The ends were cut back, 1 base at V and 8 bases at J, with 8 bases in the middle. From germline, CDR1 is SQVTM and CDR2 ANQGSEA. The CDR3 contains 11 residues. CDR3 sequence (DNA): TGCAGCGTTGAAGTTATGAGCGGCTACACCTTC. Translation: CSVEVMSGYTF.

V is TRBV30 and J is TRBJ1-1; TRBD1 might be the D (5 bases). The CDR3 has 14 residues. Germline assignment: CDR1 GTSNPN and CDR2 SVGIG (reference sequence). V lost 4 bases to trimming and J lost 1 base, with 13 bases between them. The CDR3 loop reads CAWTAGWGNTEAFF. As DNA, the CDR3 is TGTGCCTGGACCGCAGGGTGGGGGAACACTGAAGCTTTCTTT.

This clone was recorded only once. Additional DNA sequences in this sample encode the identical CDR3. The CDR3: CASRWGPSNEKLFF. Here the CDR3 DNA reads TGCGCCAGCAGATGGGGGCCATCTAATGAAAAACTGTTTTTT. This chain connects TRBV5-1 to TRBJ1-4, with D possibly matching TRBD1 (6 bases). Germline CDR1 SGHRS, CDR2 YFSETQ. CDR3 length equals 14 residues. The V end lost 5 bases, the J end lost 3 bases, and 11 bases lay between the germline ends. The complete variable domain, with remaining parts taken from reference TRBV5-1 and TRBJ1-4, reads KAGVTQTPRYLIKTRGQQVTLSCSPISGHRSVSWYQQTPGQGLQFLFEYFSETQRNKGNFPGRFSGRQFSNSRSEMNVSTLELGDSALYLCASRWGPSNEKLFFGSGTQLSVL.

The V and J genes are TRBV29-1 and TRBJ2-3, with TRBD2 matching 9 bases. The V gene end was trimmed by 3 bases and the J gene end by 4 bases; junction bases not matched to a gene: 8. This CDR3 comprises 15 residues. Germline CDR1 SQVTM, CDR2 ANQGSEA. CDR3 in amino acids: CSVENERGVADTQYF. In DNA form, the CDR3 reads TGCAGCGTTGAGAACGAGCGGGGGGTAGCAGATACGCAGTATTTT.

A single count supports this clone. The sample carries other DNA sequences with the same CDR3. The chain links TRBV6-6 to TRBJ2-7; possibly TRBD2 for D (5 bases). CDR1 is MNHNY and CDR2 is SVGAGI in the germline V gene (reference sequence). The CDR3 runs to 14 residues. Trimming took 0 bases from V and 3 from J, leaving 9 bases between them. The CDR3 loop reads CASSYSRTLYEQYF. The CDR3, as DNA: TGTGCCAGCAGTTACTCGAGGACTCTCTACGAGCAGTACTTC.

This chain connects TRBV2 to TRBJ1-2; the match to TRBD1 covers 8 bases. CDR1 SNHLY and CDR2 FYNNEI come from the germline V gene. The V gene end was trimmed by 6 bases and the J gene end by 8 bases; junction bases not matched to a gene: 11. This CDR3 has 14 amino acids. The CDR3 sequence is CASRADRGVEGYTF. The CDR3 region has the DNA TGTGCCAGCAGGGCAGACAGGGGAGTAGAGGGCTACACCTTC.

V is TRBV7-7 and J is TRBJ2-2; TRBD1 aligns across 12 bases. After removal of 0 bases from V and 6 bases from J, the junction contained 2 bases not matched to a gene. The CDR3 totals 16 residues. CDR1 is SSHAT, CDR2 FNYEAQ, per germline (reference sequence). Written as DNA, the CDR3 is TGTGCCAGCAGCTTAGCCGGGACAGGGGGCTCCGGGGAGCTGTTTTTT. This sequence encodes CASSLAGTGGSGELFF.

V gene TRBV6-4 combines with J gene TRBJ2-3; D may be TRBD2 (6 bases). Germline assignment: CDR1 MRHNA and CDR2 SNTAGT. The CDR3 totals 15 residues. V lost 0 bases to trimming and J lost 2 bases, with 9 bases between them. Here the CDR3 reads CASSDSGGLTDTQYF. The CDR3 region has the DNA TGTGCCAGCAGTGACTCGGGGGGTCTCACAGATACGCAGTATTTT.

This sequence joins TRBV20-1 and TRBJ2-1; weak D call: TRBD2 (6 bases). The CDR3 loop spans 11 amino acids. CDR1 is DFQATT and CDR2 is SNEGSKA in the germline V gene (reference sequence). Trimming pared 6 bases from V and 8 bases from J, leaving 11 bases between. The CDR3 sequence: CSAGTHDEQFF. The CDR3, as DNA: TGCAGTGCCGGGACTCATGATGAGCAGTTCTTC.

The chain combines TRBV19 with TRBJ1-3; no clear D gene. The V gene lost 0 bases and the J gene lost 0 bases, with 3 bases spanning the gap. The CDR3 is made up of 14 amino acids. Germline V gene lookup returns CDR1 LNHDA and CDR2 SQIVND (reference sequence). This CDR3 reads CASSIDLSGNTIYF. CDR3 DNA: TGTGCCAGTAGTATAGATCTCTCTGGAAACACCATATATTTT.

This clone showed up just once. The chain recombines TRBV7-3 with TRBJ1-2; possible D gene TRBD1, 5 bases. The CDR3 is 15 residues long. Germline CDR1 and CDR2: SGHTA and FQGTGA. V was pared by 5 bases and J by 5 bases, with 18 bases between. As DNA, the CDR3 is TGTGCCAGCAGCACCCCGGGGGGGGTCCAGTATGGCTACACCTTC. It specifies CASSTPGGVQYGYTF.

The gene calls are TRBV6-5 and TRBJ2-5; 8 positions match TRBD1. The CDR3 is made up of 14 amino acids. The J segment lost 5 bases and the V segment lost 6 bases, leaving 8 bases of the junction unmatched. Germline-derived CDR1 and CDR2 are MNHEY and SVGAGI. The DNA of the CDR3 is TGTGCCAGCAGCCGTTCAGGGGGCGGGGAGACCCAGTACTTC. Protein sequence: CASSRSGGGETQYF.

This chain connects TRBV11-2 to TRBJ1-1; D is unclear. The V gene's germline CDR1 is SGHAT and CDR2 FQNNGV. V shed 2 bases and J shed 1 base, with 14 bases lying between them. The CDR3 contains 16 residues. The CDR3 sequence is CASSLIIWGANTEAFF. Here the CDR3 DNA reads TGTGCCAGCAGCTTAATTATTTGGGGAGCGAACACTGAAGCTTTCTTT.

This chain uses TRBV10-2 with TRBJ2-4, with TRBD2 as a possible D gene (5 bases). Germline V lookup: CDR1 WSHSY, CDR2 SAAADI. The CDR3 extends over 14 amino acids. Trimming took off 7 bases at V and 1 base at J, with 11 bases between the two ends. CDR3: CASTRTGAKNIQYF. The CDR3 DNA reads TGCGCCAGCACCCGGACGGGGGCCAAAAACATTCAGTACTTC.

The chain joins TRBV19 to TRBJ1-1; 7 bases line up with TRBD1. V shed 8 bases and J 1 base; nucleotides not matched to a gene: 7. The CDR3 runs 14 residues. CDR1 is LNHDA, CDR2 SQIVND, per germline (reference sequence). The CDR3 DNA reads TGTGCCAGTTCCGACAGGGTGAAGAACACTGAAGCTTTCTTT. Encoded protein: CASSDRVKNTEAFF.

V is TRBV3-1 (or the pseudogene TRBV3-2) and J is TRBJ2-3; TRBD2 aligns across 7 bases. V lost 8 bases to trimming and J lost 4 bases; unmatched junction nucleotides: 21. Germline V lookup: CDR1 LGHDT, CDR2 YNNKEL (reference sequence). There are 18 residues in the CDR3. CDR3 nucleotides: TGTGCCAGCTCCCAGCGAGGGAGAGGAGCGGGGCCCTCAGATACGCAGTATTTT. Residues: CASSQRGRGAGPSDTQYF.

This clone showed up just once. The chain employs TRBV9 and TRBJ2-7; TRBD1 matches at 9 bases. Germline V gene sequence: CDR1 SGDLS, CDR2 YYNGEE. The V and J ends lost 3 bases and 5 bases, in that order; junction bases with no gene match: 6. The CDR3 runs to 14 residues. The CDR3: CASSERDRENEQYF. CDR3 sequence (DNA): TGTGCCAGCAGCGAACGGGACAGGGAAAACGAGCAGTACTTC.

This chain links TRBV20-1 with TRBJ1-2; D remains unclear. V was shortened by 3 bases and J by 8 bases, with 19 bases between the two germline ends. Germline V CDR1 and CDR2: DFQATT, SNEGSKA (reference sequence). This CDR3 is built from 14 residues. CDR3 residues: CSASPSGVRRGYTF. DNA of the CDR3: TGCAGTGCTAGTCCATCCGGGGTACGTCGCGGCTACACCTTC.

The chain joins TRBV7-8 to TRBJ1-5, with TRBD1 as a possible D gene (6 bases). V lost 1 base to trimming and J lost 7 bases, with 20 bases between them. Germline V gene sequence: CDR1 SGHVS, CDR2 FQNEAQ. This CDR3 has 17 amino acids. The DNA for the CDR3 is TGTGCCAGCAGCTTAGTGGTGGGGCAAGGGGGAAACCAGCCCCAGCATTTT. It is translated as CASSLVVGQGGNQPQHF.

The chain combines TRBV28 with TRBJ1-2; tentative D call: TRBD1 (6 bases). The CDR3 sequence is 15 residues long. The ends were cut back, 6 bases at V and 6 bases at J, with 20 bases in the middle. From germline, CDR1 is MDHEN and CDR2 SYDVKM. The CDR3 reads CASRTFYRAVDGYTF. DNA for the CDR3: TGTGCCAGCAGAACCTTTTACAGGGCTGTCGATGGCTACACCTTC.

This rearrangement joins TRBV4-1 to TRBJ2-5, with D hard to call. The CDR3 has 14 residues. V gave up 5 bases and J gave up 5 bases, with 15 bases separating them. The V gene's germline CDR1 is MGHRA and CDR2 YSYEKL. The CDR3: CASSSLFLEETQYF. The CDR3, as DNA: TGCGCCAGCAGCTCCCTTTTTCTCGAGGAGACCCAGTACTTC.

The rearrangement uses TRBV7-8 and TRBJ1-2; D is possibly TRBD1 (6 bases). Germline CDR1 and CDR2: SGHVS and FQNEAQ. The CDR3 sequence is 15 residues long. V lost 0 bases and J 8 bases, leaving 16 bases between the germline ends. The CDR3: CASSLARGLAGGYTF. The CDR3 DNA reads TGTGCCAGCAGCTTAGCGCGGGGGCTAGCGGGGGGCTACACCTTC.